The 25 T cell receptor beta chains reported below all come from one sample, sequenced in a study of Ad26.COV2.S vaccination and SARS-CoV-2 variants. Using immunoSEQ multiplex PCR, the repertoire was profiled, and TCRdb retains in-frame clones only, with some absent. In the table there are approximately 360,000 clones, about 80% of which are singletons. As to treatment: around 19 received Ad26.COV2.S at low or high dose, single or two shots; about 5 received placebo; per-sample allocation not given. The samples date from day 63 after the first vaccine or placebo injection. The specimen was peripheral blood, collected in a trial of Ad26.COV2.S vaccine versus placebo. All receptors come from a person between 18 and 65 years old who received the Ad26.COV2.S COVID-19 vaccine or a placebo.

The CDR3 protein is CAISESKGTDTQYF. CDR3 DNA sequence: TGTGCCATCAGTGAGTCAAAGGGCACAGATACGCAGTATTTT. This chain connects TRBV10-3 to TRBJ2-3; D unclear. Trimming shortened V by 0 bases and J by 1 base, and 5 bases separated the two germline ends. The CDR3 extends over 14 amino acids. The germline CDR1 and CDR2 sequences are ENHRY and SYGVKD.

The V call is TRBV11-2, the J call TRBJ2-3; 16 nucleotides match TRBD2. Trimming took 7 bases from V and 5 from J; bases not matched to a gene: 6. The germline V gene encodes CDR1 SGHAT and CDR2 FQNNGV. The CDR3 totals 16 residues. The CDR3 loop reads CASKSGTSGGGDTQYF. The DNA for the CDR3 is TGTGCCAGCAAATCCGGGACTAGCGGGGGGGGAGATACGCAGTATTTT.

The chain recombines TRBV9 with TRBJ2-7; possibly TRBD2 for D (5 bases). Trimming removed 8 bases at V and 7 bases at J, with 19 bases between. CDR1 and CDR2 from the germline V gene are SGDLS and YYNGEE. The CDR3 runs to 13 residues. The CDR3 DNA reads TGTGCCAGTTCAGAGGACTCCCTTCGGGAGCAGTACTTC. It yields the protein CASSEDSLREQYF.

Regarding this clone: A much larger clone sits a single nucleotide away, making a read error possible. The gene calls are TRBV6-1 and TRBJ1-1, with unresolved D. Germline V gene lookup returns CDR1 MNHNS and CDR2 SASEGT. CDR3 length: 12 residues. The V end was cut by 6 bases, the J end by 0 bases, with 5 bases between. CDR3 in amino acids: CASSRMNTEAFF. CDR3 sequence (DNA): TGTGCCAGCAGCCGGATGAACACTGAAGCTTTCTTT.

The genes are TRBV6-5 and TRBJ2-7; tentatively, D is TRBD1 (5 bases). The V end lost 5 bases, the J end lost 7 bases, and 18 bases lay between the germline ends. The CDR3 has 14 amino acids. Germline CDR1 is MNHEY and CDR2 is SVGAGI. The CDR3 DNA is TGTGCCAGCAGTAGACAGTCGGATCTTTGGGAGCAGTACTTC. Its protein product is CASSRQSDLWEQYF.

This rearrangement joins TRBV19 to TRBJ2-1, with D perhaps assigned TRBD1 or TRBD2 (6 bases each). CDR1 and CDR2 (germline): LNHDA, SQIVND (reference sequence). The CDR3 sequence is 16 residues long. V lost 3 bases to trimming and J lost 8 bases, with 20 bases between them. The DNA of the CDR3 is TGTGCCAGTAGTATTGCCCCCCAGCCCGGGGGCCATGAGCAGTTCTTC. Residues: CASSIAPQPGGHEQFF.

The chain combines TRBV5-1 with TRBJ1-1, with D possibly TRBD1 on 6 matching bases. With 0 bases removed from V and 1 base from J, the gap between germline ends came to 10 bases. This CDR3 has 15 amino acids. Germline CDR1 and CDR2: SGHRS and YFSETQ. CDR3 sequence reads: CASSLGGGWNTEAFF. The CDR3 DNA reads as TGCGCCAGCAGCTTGGGTGGGGGCTGGAACACTGAAGCTTTCTTT.

The rearrangement uses TRBV3-1 (or the pseudogene TRBV3-2) and TRBJ1-2, with D possibly being TRBD1 (5 bases). CDR3 length: 15 amino acids. Germline CDR1 LGHDT, CDR2 YNNKEL (reference sequence). V was clipped by 3 bases and J by 2 bases, with 13 bases between them. This CDR3 reads CASSQVAGGNYGYTF. CDR3 bases: TGTGCCAGCAGCCAGGTCGCGGGGGGAAACTATGGCTACACCTTC.

The J gene is TRBJ2-2, the V gene TRBV5-1; 7 bases fit TRBD1. The CDR3 covers 15 residues. After removal of 2 bases from V and 4 bases from J, the junction contained 5 bases not matched to a gene. Germline CDR1 is SGHRS and CDR2 is YFSETQ. The CDR3: CASSLGSGGTGELFF. Written as DNA, the CDR3 is TGCGCCAGCAGCTTAGGATCAGGGGGCACCGGGGAGCTGTTTTTT. The whole variable domain, filled in from reference TRBV5-1 and TRBJ2-2, reads KAGVTQTPRYLIKTRGQQVTLSCSPISGHRSVSWYQQTPGQGLQFLFEYFSETQRNKGNFPGRFSGRQFSNSRSEMNVSTLELGDSALYLCASSLGSGGTGELFFGEGSRLTVL.

Details on this clone: The identical CDR3 is also encoded by other nucleotide sequences in the sample. The J gene is TRBJ2-7, the V gene TRBV6-5, with 7 bases lining up with TRBD2. The ends lost 6 bases at V and 4 bases at J; junction bases unmatched: 6. This CDR3 spans 13 amino acids. Germline V gives CDR1 MNHEY, CDR2 SVGAGI. CDR3 residues: CASRRGTNYEQYF. In nucleotides, the CDR3 is TGTGCCAGCAGACGTGGGACTAATTACGAGCAGTACTTC.

The chain links TRBV4-3 to TRBJ1-1, with D possibly being TRBD1 (6 bases). The CDR3 length is 16 residues. Trimming cost V 3 bases and J 1 base, with 15 bases left between them. Germline CDR1 reads LGHNA; CDR2 reads YSLEER. In DNA, the CDR3 is TGCGCCAGCAGCCAGTCCTGGGGGGCGGAGAACACTGAAGCTTTCTTT. Residues: CASSQSWGAENTEAFF.

V is TRBV29-1 and J is TRBJ2-3; 8 nucleotides match TRBD1. Trimming at V came to 1 base and at J to 4 bases, leaving 4 bases not matched to a gene. Germline CDR1 and CDR2: SQVTM and ANQGSEA. This CDR3 region has 14 residues. The CDR3 nucleotides are TGCAGCGTTGAAGTTGGCAGGGGGCCAGATACGCAGTATTTT. It yields the protein CSVEVGRGPDTQYF.

This clone was seen only a few times. CDR3 residues: CASSPRQGTYGYTF. The CDR3 bases are TGTGCCAGCAGTCCTCGACAGGGGACTTATGGCTACACCTTC. V is TRBV27 and J is TRBJ1-2; 8 positions match TRBD1. Germline-derived CDR1 and CDR2 are MNHEY and SMNVEV (reference sequence). V dropped 5 bases and J dropped 5; count of bases not matched to a gene: 7. This CDR3 contains 14 residues.

CDR3 sequence (DNA): TGTGCCAGCAGTGAAAGGGAGGTGGGGGTACAAGGCACAGATACGCAGTATTTT. This encodes CASSEREVGVQGTDTQYF. The rearrangement links TRBV2 to TRBJ2-3; D is possibly TRBD2 (6 bases). V lost 2 bases to trimming and J lost 1 base, with 19 bases between them. CDR1 is SNHLY and CDR2 is FYNNEI in the germline V gene. The CDR3 totals 18 residues.

V and J are TRBV5-1 and TRBJ2-1; 10 positions match TRBD2. After removal of 2 bases from V and 9 bases from J, the junction contained 11 bases not matched to a gene. The CDR3 has 16 amino acids. Germline CDR1 reads SGHRS; CDR2 reads YFSETQ. CDR3 coding DNA: TGCGCCAGCAGCTTATCGTCTAGCGGGAGAGGGAGTGAGCAGTTCTTC. Protein: CASSLSSSGRGSEQFF.

The chain is built from TRBV5-1 and TRBJ2-4; tentative D call: TRBD2 (5 bases). The V gene's germline CDR1 is SGHRS and CDR2 YFSETQ. The CDR3 is 13 amino acids. Trimming stripped 1 base from V and 8 bases from J, with 10 bases between. CDR3 in DNA: TGCGCCAGCAGCTTGCGCATCGGGGACATTCAGTACTTC. Translated: CASSLRIGDIQYF. The variable domain in full, completed from reference TRBV5-1 and TRBJ2-4, reads KAGVTQTPRYLIKTRGQQVTLSCSPISGHRSVSWYQQTPGQGLQFLFEYFSETQRNKGNFPGRFSGRQFSNSRSEMNVSTLELGDSALYLCASSLRIGDIQYFGAGTRLSVL.

The J gene is TRBJ1-6, the V gene TRBV5-4; D unclear. V lost 7 bases and J lost 9, with 11 bases in between. The CDR3 extends over 12 amino acids. Germline CDR1 and CDR2: SGHNT and YYREEE (reference sequence). In nucleotides, the CDR3 is TGTGCCAGCGGGGATGTGGGTTCACCCCTCCACTTT. It yields the protein CASGDVGSPLHF.

This chain joins TRBV7-9 and TRBJ1-2; TRBD1 matches 9 bases. Germline V gene data show CDR1 as SEHNR and CDR2 as FQNEAQ (reference sequence). This CDR3 has 15 residues. V shed 4 bases and J 7 bases; nucleotides not matched to a gene: 10. The CDR3 reads CASSSSGQGGRGYTF. The DNA for the CDR3 is TGTGCCAGCAGCTCGTCGGGACAGGGCGGACGTGGCTACACCTTC.

The chain is built from TRBV7-9 and TRBJ1-1, with TRBD1 as a possible D gene (6 bases). Deletions cut 7 bases from V and 0 bases from J, with 9 bases between. The CDR3 length is 13 residues. Looked up from germline, CDR1 is SEHNR and CDR2 is FQNEAQ (reference sequence). CDR3 protein: CASKTGMNTEAFF. The CDR3 DNA sequence: TGTGCCAGCAAGACAGGAATGAACACTGAAGCTTTCTTT.

The J gene is TRBJ1-4, the V gene TRBV30, with 9 nucleotides matching TRBD1. The CDR3 runs 14 residues. J was trimmed by 8 bases and V by 0 bases; bases with no gene match: 4. CDR1 and CDR2 from the germline V gene are GTSNPN and SVGIG (reference sequence). CDR3: CAWSVYRGREKLFF. The DNA of the CDR3 is TGTGCCTGGAGTGTATACAGGGGGCGAGAAAAACTGTTTTTT.

The V gene is TRBV9, the J gene TRBJ1-6; TRBD1 matches at 7 bases. The V segment lost 6 bases and the J segment 4 bases; nucleotides outside the gene matches: 1. The V gene's germline CDR1 is SGDLS and CDR2 YYNGEE. The CDR3 extends over 13 amino acids. Here the CDR3 DNA reads TGTGCCAGCACGGGACAGTATAATTCACCCCTCCACTTT. Protein sequence: CASTGQYNSPLHF.

CDR3 region: CASSLGTSEKLFF. Written as DNA, the CDR3 is TGCGCCAGCAGCTTGGGGACAAGTGAAAAACTGTTTTTT. The chain recombines TRBV5-1 with TRBJ1-4; a possible D gene is TRBD1 (5 bases). Trimming removed 0 bases from V and 7 bases from J, with 7 bases in between. There are 13 residues in the CDR3. The germline V gene encodes CDR1 SGHRS and CDR2 YFSETQ. Together with reference TRBV5-1 and TRBJ1-4, the CDR3 gives the full variable domain: KAGVTQTPRYLIKTRGQQVTLSCSPISGHRSVSWYQQTPGQGLQFLFEYFSETQRNKGNFPGRFSGRQFSNSRSEMNVSTLELGDSALYLCASSLGTSEKLFFGSGTQLSVL.

This clone was detected only once. The chain combines TRBV7-9 with TRBJ2-2; D call uncertain. There are 10 residues in the CDR3. Germline CDR1 is SEHNR and CDR2 is FQNEAQ (reference sequence). CDR3 sequence (DNA): TGTGTCGATGGGGCCGGGGAGCTGTTTTTT. It specifies CVDGAGELFF.

This clone was seen a handful of times. The CDR3 is CASSPPDRRGMSYGYTF. The CDR3 DNA reads TGTGCCAGCAGCCCCCCGGACAGGAGAGGGATGAGCTATGGCTACACCTTC. The chain is built from TRBV3-1 (or the pseudogene TRBV3-2) and TRBJ1-2; 7 bases are shared with TRBD1. This CDR3 comprises 17 residues. CDR1 is LGHDT, CDR2 YNNKEL, per germline (reference sequence). J lost 4 bases, V lost 4 bases, and 15 bases had no gene match.

J is TRBJ2-7 and V is TRBV6-1; D is perhaps TRBD2 (7 bases). In germline, CDR1 is MNHNS, CDR2 SASEGT. V was shortened by 6 bases and J by 5 bases, with 8 bases between the two germline ends. The CDR3 runs to 11 residues. The CDR3 sequence: CASRGGDEQYF. The CDR3 nucleotides read TGTGCCAGCAGAGGGGGGGACGAGCAGTACTTC.